Following are 6 T cell receptor beta chains from one sample sequenced in a study of blood T cell repertoires in COVID-19. Clones were read by immunoSEQ multiplex PCR, and TCRdb kept only the in-frame ones, dropping some. The table shows roughly 180,000 clones, with about 84% occurring only once. The sequenced sample consisted of PBMCs or T cells enriched from blood (not recorded which). The receptors originated from a woman in her 30s who had recovered from COVID-19.

In this sample, this clone turned up once. The chain employs TRBV4-1 and TRBJ1-2, with D possibly being TRBD1 (5 bases). V shed 2 bases and J shed 7 bases, with 17 bases lying between them. Looked up from germline, CDR1 is MGHRA and CDR2 is YSYEKL. This CDR3 comprises 15 residues. In DNA, the CDR3 is TGCGCCAGCAGCCAACGGTTCGTAGGGGAGGGTGGCTACACCTTC. Its protein product is CASSQRFVGEGGYTF.

The chain is built from TRBV19 and TRBJ2-7; 10 bases fit TRBD2. The germline V gene has CDR1 LNHDA and CDR2 SQIVND (reference sequence). This CDR3 is 14 amino acids long. V shed 6 bases and J 2 bases; nucleotides not matched to a gene: 4. The DNA of the CDR3 is TGTGCCAGTAGCCTACTAGCGGGACCCTACGAGCAGTACTTC. The encoded protein is CASSLLAGPYEQYF.

This chain joins TRBV11-2 and TRBJ2-7; TRBD2 aligns across 8 bases. V trimming: 5 bases; J trimming: 0 bases; junction bases outside the gene matches: 6. The germline gives CDR1 SGHAT, CDR2 FQNNGV. The CDR3 length is 15 residues. As DNA, the CDR3 is TGTGCCAGCAGCCCCCGGGGGGGGGCCTCCTACGAGCAGTACTTC. Translating it yields CASSPRGGASYEQYF.

The CDR3 reads CASILTGGPPYNEQFF. The CDR3 DNA sequence: TGTGCCAGCATCCTTACCGGGGGACCGCCCTACAATGAGCAGTTCTTC. V and J are TRBV11-2 and TRBJ2-1; a weak D match, TRBD2 (6 bases). Per germline, CDR1 SGHAT and CDR2 FQNNGV. The CDR3 is 16 amino acids. Trimming cost V 7 bases and J 2 bases, with 18 bases left between them.

The genes are TRBV2 and TRBJ2-1, with D unresolved. Trimming left V 6 bases short and J 8 bases short, with 8 bases between. Germline V gene sequence: CDR1 SNHLY, CDR2 FYNNEI. The CDR3 has 11 amino acids. CDR3 amino acids: CASRVADEQFF. The CDR3 DNA is TGTGCCAGCAGAGTAGCCGATGAGCAGTTCTTC. The full variable domain, rest sourced from reference TRBV2 and TRBJ2-1, is EPEVTQTPSHQVTQMGQEVILRCVPISNHLYFYWYRQILGQKVEFLVSFYNNEISEKSEIFDDQFSVERPDGSNFTLKIRSTKLEDSAMYFCASRVADEQFFGPGTRLTVL.

The rearrangement links TRBV7-9 to TRBJ2-7; D is possibly TRBD1 (5 bases). V was trimmed by 4 bases and J by 3 bases, leaving 13 bases between them. CDR1 is SEHNR, CDR2 FQNEAQ, per germline (reference sequence). CDR3 size: 14 residues. CDR3 coding DNA: TGTGCCAGCAGCTATCCCGGCCAGGGCTACGAGCAGTACTTC. It encodes CASSYPGQGYEQYF.